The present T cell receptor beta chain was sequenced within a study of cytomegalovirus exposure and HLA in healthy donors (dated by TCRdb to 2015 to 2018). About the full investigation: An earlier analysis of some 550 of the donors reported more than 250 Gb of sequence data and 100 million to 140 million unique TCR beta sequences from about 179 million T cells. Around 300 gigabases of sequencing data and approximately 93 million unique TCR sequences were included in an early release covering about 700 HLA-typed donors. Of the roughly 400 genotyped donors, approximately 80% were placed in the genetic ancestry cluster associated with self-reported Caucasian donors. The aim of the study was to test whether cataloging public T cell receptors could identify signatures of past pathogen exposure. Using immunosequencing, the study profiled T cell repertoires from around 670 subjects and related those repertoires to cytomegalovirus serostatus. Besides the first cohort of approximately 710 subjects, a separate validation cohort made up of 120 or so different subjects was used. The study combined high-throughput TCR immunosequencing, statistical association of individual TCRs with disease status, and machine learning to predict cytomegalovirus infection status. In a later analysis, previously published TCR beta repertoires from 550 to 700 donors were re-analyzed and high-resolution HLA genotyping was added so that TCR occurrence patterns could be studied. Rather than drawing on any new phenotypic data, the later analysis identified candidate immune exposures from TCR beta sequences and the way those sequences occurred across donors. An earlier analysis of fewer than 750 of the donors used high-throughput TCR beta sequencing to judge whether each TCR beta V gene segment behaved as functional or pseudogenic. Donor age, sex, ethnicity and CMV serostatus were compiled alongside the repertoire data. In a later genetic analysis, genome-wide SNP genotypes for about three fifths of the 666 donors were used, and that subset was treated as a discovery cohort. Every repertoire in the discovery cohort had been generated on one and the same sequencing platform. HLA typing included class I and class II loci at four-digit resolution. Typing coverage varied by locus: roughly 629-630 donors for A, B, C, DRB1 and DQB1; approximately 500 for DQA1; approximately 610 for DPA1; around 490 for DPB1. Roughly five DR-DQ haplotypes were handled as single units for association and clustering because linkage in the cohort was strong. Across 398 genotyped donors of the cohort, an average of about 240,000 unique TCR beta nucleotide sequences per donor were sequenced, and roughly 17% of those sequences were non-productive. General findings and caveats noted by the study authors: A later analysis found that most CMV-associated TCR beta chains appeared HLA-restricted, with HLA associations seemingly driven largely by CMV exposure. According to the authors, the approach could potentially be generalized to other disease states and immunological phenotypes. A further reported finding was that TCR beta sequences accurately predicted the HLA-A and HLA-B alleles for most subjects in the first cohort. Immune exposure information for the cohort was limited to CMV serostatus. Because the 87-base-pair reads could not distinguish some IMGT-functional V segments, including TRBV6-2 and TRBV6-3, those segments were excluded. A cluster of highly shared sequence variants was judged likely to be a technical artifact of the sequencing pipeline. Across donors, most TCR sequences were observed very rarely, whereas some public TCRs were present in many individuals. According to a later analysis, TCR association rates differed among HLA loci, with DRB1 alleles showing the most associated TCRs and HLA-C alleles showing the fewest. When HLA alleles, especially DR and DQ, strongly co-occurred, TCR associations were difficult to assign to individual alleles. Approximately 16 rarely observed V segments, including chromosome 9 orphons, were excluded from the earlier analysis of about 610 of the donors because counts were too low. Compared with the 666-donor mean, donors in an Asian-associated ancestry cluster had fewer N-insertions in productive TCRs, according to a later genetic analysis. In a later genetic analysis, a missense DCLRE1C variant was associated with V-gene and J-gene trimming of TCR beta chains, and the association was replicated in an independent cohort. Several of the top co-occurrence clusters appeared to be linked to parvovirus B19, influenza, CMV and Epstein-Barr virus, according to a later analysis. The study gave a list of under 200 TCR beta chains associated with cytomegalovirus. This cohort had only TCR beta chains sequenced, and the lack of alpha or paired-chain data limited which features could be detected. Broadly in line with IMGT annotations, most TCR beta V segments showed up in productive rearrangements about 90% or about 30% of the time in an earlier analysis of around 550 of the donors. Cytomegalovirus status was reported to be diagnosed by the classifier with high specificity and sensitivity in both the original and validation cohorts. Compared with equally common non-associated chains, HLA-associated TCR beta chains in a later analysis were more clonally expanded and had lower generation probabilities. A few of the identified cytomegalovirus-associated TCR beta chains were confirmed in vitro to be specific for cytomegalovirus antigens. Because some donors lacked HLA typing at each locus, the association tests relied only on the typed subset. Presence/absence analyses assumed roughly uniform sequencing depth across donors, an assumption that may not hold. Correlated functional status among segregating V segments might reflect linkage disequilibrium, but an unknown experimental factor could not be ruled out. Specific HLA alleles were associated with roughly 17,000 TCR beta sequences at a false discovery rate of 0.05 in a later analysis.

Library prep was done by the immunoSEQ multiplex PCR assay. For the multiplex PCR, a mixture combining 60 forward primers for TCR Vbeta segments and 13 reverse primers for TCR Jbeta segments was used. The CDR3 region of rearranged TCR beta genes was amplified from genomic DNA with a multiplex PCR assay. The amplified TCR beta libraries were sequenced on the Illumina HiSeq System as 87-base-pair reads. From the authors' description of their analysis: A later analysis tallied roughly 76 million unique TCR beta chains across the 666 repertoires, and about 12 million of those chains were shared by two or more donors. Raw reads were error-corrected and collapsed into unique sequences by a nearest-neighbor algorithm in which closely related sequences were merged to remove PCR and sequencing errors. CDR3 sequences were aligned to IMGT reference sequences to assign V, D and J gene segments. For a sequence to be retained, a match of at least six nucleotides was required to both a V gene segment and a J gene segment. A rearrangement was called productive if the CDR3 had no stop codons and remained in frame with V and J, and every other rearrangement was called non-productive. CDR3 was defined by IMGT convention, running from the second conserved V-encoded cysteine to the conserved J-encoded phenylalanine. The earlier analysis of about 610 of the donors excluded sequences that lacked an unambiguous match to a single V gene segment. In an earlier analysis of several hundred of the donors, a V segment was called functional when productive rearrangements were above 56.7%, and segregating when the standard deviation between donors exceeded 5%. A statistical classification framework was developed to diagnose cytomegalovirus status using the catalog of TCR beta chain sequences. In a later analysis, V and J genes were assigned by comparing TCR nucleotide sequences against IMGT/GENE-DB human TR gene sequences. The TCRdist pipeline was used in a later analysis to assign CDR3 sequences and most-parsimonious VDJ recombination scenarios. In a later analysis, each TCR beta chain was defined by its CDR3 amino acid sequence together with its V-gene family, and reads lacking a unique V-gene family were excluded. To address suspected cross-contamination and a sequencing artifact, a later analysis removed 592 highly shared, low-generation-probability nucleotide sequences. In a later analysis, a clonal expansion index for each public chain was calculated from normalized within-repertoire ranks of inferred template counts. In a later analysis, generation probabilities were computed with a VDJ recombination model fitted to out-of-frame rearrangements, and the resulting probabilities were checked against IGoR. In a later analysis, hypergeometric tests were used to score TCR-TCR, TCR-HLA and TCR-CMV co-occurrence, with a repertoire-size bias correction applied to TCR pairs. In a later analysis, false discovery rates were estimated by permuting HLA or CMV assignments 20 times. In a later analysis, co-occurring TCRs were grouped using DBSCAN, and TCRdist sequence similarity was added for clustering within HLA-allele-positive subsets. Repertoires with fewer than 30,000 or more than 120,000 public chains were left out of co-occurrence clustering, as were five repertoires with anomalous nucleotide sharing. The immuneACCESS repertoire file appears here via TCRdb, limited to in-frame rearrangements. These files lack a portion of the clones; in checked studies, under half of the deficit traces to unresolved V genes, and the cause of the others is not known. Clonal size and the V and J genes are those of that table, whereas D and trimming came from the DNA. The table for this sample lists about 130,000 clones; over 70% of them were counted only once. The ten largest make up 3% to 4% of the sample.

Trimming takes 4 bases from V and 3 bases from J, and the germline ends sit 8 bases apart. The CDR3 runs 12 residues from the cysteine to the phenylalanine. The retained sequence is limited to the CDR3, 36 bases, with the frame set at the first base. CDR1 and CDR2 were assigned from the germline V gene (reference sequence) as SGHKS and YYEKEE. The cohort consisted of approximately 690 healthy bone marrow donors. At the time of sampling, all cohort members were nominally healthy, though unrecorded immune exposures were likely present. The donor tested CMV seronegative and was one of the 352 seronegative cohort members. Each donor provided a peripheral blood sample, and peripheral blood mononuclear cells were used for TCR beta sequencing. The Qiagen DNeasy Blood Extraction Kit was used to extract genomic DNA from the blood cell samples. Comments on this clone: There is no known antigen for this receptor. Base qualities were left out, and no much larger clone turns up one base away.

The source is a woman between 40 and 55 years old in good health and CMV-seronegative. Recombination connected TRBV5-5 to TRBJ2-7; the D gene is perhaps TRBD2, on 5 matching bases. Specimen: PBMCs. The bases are TGTGCCAGCAGCCCCGAGGGCTACGAGCAGTACTTC. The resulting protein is CASSPEGYEQYF. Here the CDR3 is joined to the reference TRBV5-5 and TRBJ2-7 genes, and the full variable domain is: DAGVTQSPTHLIKTRGQQVTLRCSPISGHKSVSWYQQVLGQGPQFIFQYYEKEERGRGNFPDRFSARQFPNYSSELNVNALLLGDSALYLCASSPEGYEQYFGPGTRLTVT.